This TCR beta chain was retrieved from a study of T cells after yellow fever vaccination. Each CDR3 protein gets one entry after TCRdb re-called the 5' RACE reads with MiXCR. This sample yields some 320,000 distinct CDR3 sequences, of which about 9.5% are seen a single time; approximately 19% belongs to the top ten. V was clipped by 5 bases and J by 1 base, with 5 bases between them. The germline gives CDR1 SNHLY, CDR2 FYNNEI. The CDR3 extends over 13 amino acids. This clonotype was seen a handful of times. The chain couples TRBV2 to TRBJ2-2; D gene unclear. This clonotype originated in a man younger than 35 who received the YFV17D yellow fever vaccine. The source material was PBMCs, sampled on the day of the first yellow fever vaccination. CDR3 in DNA: TGTGCCAGCAGTACTATGAACACCGGGGAGCTGTTTTTT. Translating gives CASSTMNTGELFF.